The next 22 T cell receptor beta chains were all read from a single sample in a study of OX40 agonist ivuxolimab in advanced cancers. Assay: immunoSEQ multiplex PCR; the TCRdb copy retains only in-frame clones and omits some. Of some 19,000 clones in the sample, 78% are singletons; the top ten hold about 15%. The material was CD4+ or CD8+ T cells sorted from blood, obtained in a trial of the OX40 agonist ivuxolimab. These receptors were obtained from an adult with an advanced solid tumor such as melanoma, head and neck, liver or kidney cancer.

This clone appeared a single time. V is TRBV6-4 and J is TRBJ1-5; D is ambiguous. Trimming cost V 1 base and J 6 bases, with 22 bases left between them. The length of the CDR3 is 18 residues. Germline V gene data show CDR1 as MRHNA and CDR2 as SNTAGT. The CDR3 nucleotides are TGTGCCAGCAGTGACTGGGTGGGAGCCCGGCGAGTGGCTCAGCCCCAGCATTTT. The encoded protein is CASSDWVGARRVAQPQHF.

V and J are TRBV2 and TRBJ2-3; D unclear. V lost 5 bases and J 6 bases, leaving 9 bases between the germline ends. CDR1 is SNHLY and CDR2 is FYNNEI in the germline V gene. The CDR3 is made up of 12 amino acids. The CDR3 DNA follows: TGTGCCAGCAGTCCCCCTTCGGATACGCAGTATTTT. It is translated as CASSPPSDTQYF.

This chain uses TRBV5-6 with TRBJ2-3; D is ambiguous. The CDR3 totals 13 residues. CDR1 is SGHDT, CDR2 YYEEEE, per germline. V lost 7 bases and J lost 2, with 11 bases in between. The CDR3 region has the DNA TGTGCCAGCGCTCGGACGGCCACAGATACGCAGTATTTT. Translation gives CASARTATDTQYF.

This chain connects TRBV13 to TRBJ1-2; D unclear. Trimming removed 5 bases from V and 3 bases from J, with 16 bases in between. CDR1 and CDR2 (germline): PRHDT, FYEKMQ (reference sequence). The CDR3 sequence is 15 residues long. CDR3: CASSPPGPLDYGYTF. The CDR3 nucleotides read TGTGCCAGCAGCCCACCCGGACCCCTCGACTATGGCTACACCTTC.

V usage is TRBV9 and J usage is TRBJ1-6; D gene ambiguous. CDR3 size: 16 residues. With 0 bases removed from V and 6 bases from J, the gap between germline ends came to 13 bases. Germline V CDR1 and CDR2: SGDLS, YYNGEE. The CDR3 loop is CASSVESGLLNSPLHF. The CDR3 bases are TGTGCCAGCAGCGTAGAGTCGGGCCTACTTAATTCACCCCTCCACTTT.

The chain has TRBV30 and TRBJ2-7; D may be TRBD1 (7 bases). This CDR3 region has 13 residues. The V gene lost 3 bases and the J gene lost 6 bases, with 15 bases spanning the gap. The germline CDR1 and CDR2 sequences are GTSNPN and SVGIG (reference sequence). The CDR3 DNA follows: TGTGCCTGGAGAAGGGGGCGGGGACCCGAGCAGTACTTC. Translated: CAWRRGRGPEQYF.

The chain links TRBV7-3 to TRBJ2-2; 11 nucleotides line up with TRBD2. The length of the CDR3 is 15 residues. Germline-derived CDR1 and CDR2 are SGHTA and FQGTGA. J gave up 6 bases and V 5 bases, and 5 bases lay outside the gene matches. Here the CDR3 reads CASSPSLAGAGELFF. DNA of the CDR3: TGTGCCAGCAGCCCCTCACTAGCGGGAGCCGGGGAGCTGTTTTTT. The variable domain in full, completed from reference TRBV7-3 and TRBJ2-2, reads GAGVSQTPSNKVTEKGKYVELRCDPISGHTALYWYRQSLGQGPEFLIYFQGTGAADDSGLPNDRFFAVRPEGSVSTLKIQRTERGDSAVYLCASSPSLAGAGELFFGEGSRLTVL.

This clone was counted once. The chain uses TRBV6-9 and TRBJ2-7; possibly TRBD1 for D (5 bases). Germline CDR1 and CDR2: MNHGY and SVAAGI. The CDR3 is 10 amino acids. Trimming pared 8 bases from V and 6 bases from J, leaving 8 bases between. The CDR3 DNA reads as TGTGCCAGCTCTCAGGGCGAGCAGTACTTC. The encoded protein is CASSQGEQYF.

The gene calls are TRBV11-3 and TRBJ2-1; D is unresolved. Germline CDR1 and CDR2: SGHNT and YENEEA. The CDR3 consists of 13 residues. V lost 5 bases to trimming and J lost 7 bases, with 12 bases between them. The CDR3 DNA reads TGTGCCAGCAGCCTGTCTTATTGGAATGAGCAGTTCTTC. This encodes CASSLSYWNEQFF.

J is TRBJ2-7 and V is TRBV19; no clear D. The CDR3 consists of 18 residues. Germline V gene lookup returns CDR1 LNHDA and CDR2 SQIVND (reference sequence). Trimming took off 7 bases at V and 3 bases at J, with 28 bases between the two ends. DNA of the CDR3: TGTGCCAGTACCCAATCCATTGCATCAGGTATTAGTGTCTACGAGCAGTACTTC. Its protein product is CASTQSIASGISVYEQYF.

CDR3 residues: CASSLPRGYGYTF. DNA of the CDR3: TGTGCCAGCAGCTTACCCAGAGGCTATGGCTACACCTTC. The chain couples TRBV7-2 to TRBJ1-2; D gene uncertain. This CDR3 is 13 amino acids long. V lost 2 bases to trimming and J lost 4 bases, with 8 bases between them. CDR1 and CDR2 from the germline V gene are SGHTA and FQGNSA.

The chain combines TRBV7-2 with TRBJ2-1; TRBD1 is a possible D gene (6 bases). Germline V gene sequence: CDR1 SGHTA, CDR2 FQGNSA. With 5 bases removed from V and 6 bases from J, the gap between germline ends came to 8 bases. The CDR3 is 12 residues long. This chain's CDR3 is CASSQTGNEQFF. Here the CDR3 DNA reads TGTGCCAGCAGCCAGACAGGCAATGAGCAGTTCTTC. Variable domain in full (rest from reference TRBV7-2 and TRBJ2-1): GAGVSQSPSNKVTEKGKDVELRCDPISGHTALYWYRQSLGQGLEFLIYFQGNSAPDKSGLPSDRFSAERTGGSVSTLTIQRTQQEDSAVYLCASSQTGNEQFFGPGTRLTVL.

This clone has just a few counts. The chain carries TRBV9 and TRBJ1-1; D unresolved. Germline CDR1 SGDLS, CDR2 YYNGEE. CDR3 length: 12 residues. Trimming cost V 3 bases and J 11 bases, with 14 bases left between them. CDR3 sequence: CASSAPPLDAFF. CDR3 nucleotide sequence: TGTGCCAGCAGCGCCCCCCCTTTGGACGCTTTCTTT.

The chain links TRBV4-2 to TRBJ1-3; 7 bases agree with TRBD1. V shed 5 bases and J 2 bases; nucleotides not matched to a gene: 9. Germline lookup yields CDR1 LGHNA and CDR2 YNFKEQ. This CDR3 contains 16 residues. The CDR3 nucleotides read TGTGCCAGCAGCGCCCGACAGGGAGGGCCTGGAAACACCATATATTTT. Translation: CASSARQGGPGNTIYF.

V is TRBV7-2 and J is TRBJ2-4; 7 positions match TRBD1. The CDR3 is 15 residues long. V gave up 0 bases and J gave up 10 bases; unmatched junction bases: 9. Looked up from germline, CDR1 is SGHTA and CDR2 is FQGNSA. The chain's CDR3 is CASSLAVTGTWIQYF. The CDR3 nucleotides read TGTGCCAGCAGCTTAGCCGTGACAGGGACCTGGATTCAGTACTTC.

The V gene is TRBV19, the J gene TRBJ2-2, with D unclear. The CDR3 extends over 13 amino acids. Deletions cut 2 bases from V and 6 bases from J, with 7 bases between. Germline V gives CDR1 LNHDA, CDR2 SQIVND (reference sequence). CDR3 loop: CASSIQDSGELFF. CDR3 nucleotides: TGTGCCAGTAGTATACAAGATTCCGGGGAGCTGTTTTTT. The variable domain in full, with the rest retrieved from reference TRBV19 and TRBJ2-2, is DGGITQSPKYLFRKEGQNVTLSCEQNLNHDAMYWYRQDPGQGLRLIYYSQIVNDFQKGDIAEGYSVSREKKESFPLTVTSAQKNPTAFYLCASSIQDSGELFFGEGSRLTVL.

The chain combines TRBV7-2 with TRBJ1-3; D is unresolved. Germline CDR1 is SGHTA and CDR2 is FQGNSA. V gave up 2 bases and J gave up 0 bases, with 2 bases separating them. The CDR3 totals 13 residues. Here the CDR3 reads CASSLNSGNTIYF. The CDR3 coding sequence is TGTGCCAGCAGCTTAAACTCTGGAAACACCATATATTTT. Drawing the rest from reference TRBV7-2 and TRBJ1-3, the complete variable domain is GAGVSQSPSNKVTEKGKDVELRCDPISGHTALYWYRQSLGQGLEFLIYFQGNSAPDKSGLPSDRFSAERTGGSVSTLTIQRTQQEDSAVYLCASSLNSGNTIYFGEGSWLTVV.

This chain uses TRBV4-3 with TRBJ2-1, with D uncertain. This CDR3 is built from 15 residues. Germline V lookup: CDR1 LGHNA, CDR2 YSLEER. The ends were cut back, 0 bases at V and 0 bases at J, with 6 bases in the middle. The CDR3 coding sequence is TGCGCCAGCAGCCAAGAGGGTAGCTCCTACAATGAGCAGTTCTTC. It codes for CASSQEGSSYNEQFF.

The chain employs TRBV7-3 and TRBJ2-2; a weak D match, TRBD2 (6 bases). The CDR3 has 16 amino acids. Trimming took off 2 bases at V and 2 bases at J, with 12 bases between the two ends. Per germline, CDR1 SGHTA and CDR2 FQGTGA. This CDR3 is CASSLEASVNTGELFF. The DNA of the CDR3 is TGTGCCAGCAGCTTAGAAGCTAGCGTAAACACCGGGGAGCTGTTTTTT. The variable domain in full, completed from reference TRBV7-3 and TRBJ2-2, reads GAGVSQTPSNKVTEKGKYVELRCDPISGHTALYWYRQSLGQGPEFLIYFQGTGAADDSGLPNDRFFAVRPEGSVSTLKIQRTERGDSAVYLCASSLEASVNTGELFFGEGSRLTVL.

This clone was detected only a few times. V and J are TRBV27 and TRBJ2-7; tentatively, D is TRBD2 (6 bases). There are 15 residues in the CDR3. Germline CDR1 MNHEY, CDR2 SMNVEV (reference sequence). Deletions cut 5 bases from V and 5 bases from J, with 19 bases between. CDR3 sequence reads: CASSLGTLAGHEQYF. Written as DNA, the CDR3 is TGTGCCAGCAGTCTCGGGACTCTGGCTGGCCACGAGCAGTACTTC.

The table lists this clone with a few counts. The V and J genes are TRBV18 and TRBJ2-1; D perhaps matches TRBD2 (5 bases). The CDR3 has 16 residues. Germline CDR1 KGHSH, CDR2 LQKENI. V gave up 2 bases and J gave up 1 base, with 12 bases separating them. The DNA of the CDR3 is TGTGCCAGCTCACCAGGGCCCGGGGAGTCCTACAATGAGCAGTTCTTC. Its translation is CASSPGPGESYNEQFF.

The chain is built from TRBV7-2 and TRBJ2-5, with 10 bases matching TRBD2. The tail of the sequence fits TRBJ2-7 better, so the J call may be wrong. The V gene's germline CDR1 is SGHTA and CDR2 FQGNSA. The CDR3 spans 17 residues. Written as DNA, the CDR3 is TGTGCCAGCAGAAGATCGGCTAGCGGGAGAATAATGGGCGAGCAGTACTTC. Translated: CASRRSASGRIMGEQYF.